This TCR beta chain was profiled in a study of identical twins. Study-level points and caveats: In zero-insertion analyses, partial confounding could arise from invariant MAIT and iNKT cells. For out-of-frame alpha sequences shared by twins, low generation probability was in excess. It was out-of-frame TCR alpha sharing in monozygotic twins that models underestimated.

The donors were all healthy and Caucasian. Per the germline V gene, CDR1 is MDHEN and CDR2 is SYDVKM. Trimming pared 8 bases from V and 6 bases from J, leaving 11 bases between. The CDR3 contains 11 residues. This clonotype came up a few times. Its antigen is unidentified. TCRdb passed the 5' RACE reads through MiXCR, listing each CDR3 protein once. This sample has around 240,000 distinct CDR3 sequences, with 5.5% to 7% found just once. This sample also appeared in a second study, on yellow fever vaccine responses in identical twins.

The chain joins TRBV28 to TRBJ2-7; the D is unclear. The sample was memory (CD45RO+) T cells sorted from blood. The sequence came from a woman aged 18 to 35 in good health. CDR3 DNA sequence: TGTGCCAGCGGCCGGCCAGCCGAGCAGTACTTC. Translated, it gives CASGRPAEQYF.